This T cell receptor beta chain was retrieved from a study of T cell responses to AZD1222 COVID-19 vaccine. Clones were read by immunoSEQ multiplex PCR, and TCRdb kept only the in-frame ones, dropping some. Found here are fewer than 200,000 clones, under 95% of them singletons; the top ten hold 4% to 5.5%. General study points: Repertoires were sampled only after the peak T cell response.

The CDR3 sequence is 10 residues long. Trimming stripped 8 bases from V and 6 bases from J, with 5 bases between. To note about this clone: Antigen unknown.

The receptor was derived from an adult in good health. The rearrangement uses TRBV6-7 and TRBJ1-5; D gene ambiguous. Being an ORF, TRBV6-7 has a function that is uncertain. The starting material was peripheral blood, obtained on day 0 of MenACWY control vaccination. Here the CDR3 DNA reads TGTGCCAGCCTTGTTCAGCCCCAGCATTTT. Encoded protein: CASLVQPQHF.